The entry below describes one TCR beta chain. Antigen specificity is unknown. Frozen-stored PBMCs produced about 2 micrograms of genomic DNA for TCR beta libraries. Method: immunoSEQ multiplex PCR; TCRdb's copy keeps in-frame clones and lacks some. The sample records 150,000 to 200,000 clones, roughly 86% being singletons. This entry belongs to a study of cytotoxic CD8 clonotypes in ibrutinib-treated CLL. Study findings and constraints: Clonality increased with ibrutinib response but returned toward baseline at progression.

V lost 0 bases and J lost 6, with 8 bases in between. The CDR3 length is 14 residues. Germline V gene lookup returns CDR1 SSHAT and CDR2 FNYEAQ (reference sequence). This TCR was recovered from a human donor with chronic lymphocytic leukemia. The chain uses TRBV7-7 and TRBJ2-2; the D is unclear. The material was PBMCs, obtained after 12 months of ibrutinib treatment. DNA of the CDR3: TGTGCCAGCAGCTTAGCCACCCAGGCCGGGGAGCTGTTTTTT. Translating it yields CASSLATQAGELFF.